These 21 T cell receptor beta chains share one sample of origin, sequenced in a study of blood T cell repertoires in COVID-19. TCRdb keeps only in-frame clones here, not all; method: immunoSEQ multiplex PCR. The table shows tens of thousands of clones, with roughly 85% occurring only once. Source material: peripheral blood. These receptors originate from a man aged 80 or over with acute or convalescent COVID-19.

This clone showed up just once. This chain joins TRBV24-1 and TRBJ2-1; D possibly corresponds to TRBD1 (5 bases). Trimming took off 3 bases at V and 3 bases at J, with 8 bases between the two ends. The CDR3 has 14 residues. Germline CDR1 is KGHDR and CDR2 is SFDVKD. CDR3 nucleotides: TGTGCCACCAGTGATGCAGGGCGCTACAATGAGCAGTTCTTC. It translates to CATSDAGRYNEQFF.

J is TRBJ1-2 and V is TRBV10-1, with D hard to call. V was cut by 4 bases and J by 8 bases, with 17 bases left in between. From germline, CDR1 is WNHNN and CDR2 SYGVQD (reference sequence). The CDR3 covers 14 residues. CDR3 nucleotide sequence: TGCGCCAGCAGTGCGGGAACCACGACTGGCGGCTACACCTTC. It is translated as CASSAGTTTGGYTF.

This clone was seen just once. The gene calls are TRBV19 and TRBJ1-2; the match to TRBD1 covers 7 bases. The CDR3 loop spans 15 amino acids. CDR1 is LNHDA and CDR2 is SQIVND in the germline V gene (reference sequence). V gave up 5 bases and J gave up 4 bases; unmatched junction bases: 10. CDR3 sequence: CASSQNPGQSYGYTF. CDR3 coding DNA: TGTGCCAGTAGTCAAAACCCGGGACAGAGCTATGGCTACACCTTC.

The genes are TRBV27 and TRBJ2-7; TRBD1 matches at 8 bases. The V segment lost 6 bases and the J segment 5 bases; nucleotides outside the gene matches: 15. This CDR3 contains 16 residues. Germline V gene data show CDR1 as MNHEY and CDR2 as SMNVEV (reference sequence). Here the CDR3 reads CASRGVQGAWGNEQYF. DNA of the CDR3: TGTGCCAGCAGAGGGGTTCAGGGGGCGTGGGGGAACGAGCAGTACTTC.

This sequence joins TRBV11-2 and TRBJ2-7; tentatively, D is TRBD1 (6 bases). The germline V gene has CDR1 SGHAT and CDR2 FQNNGV. The CDR3 has 15 residues. V was trimmed by 3 bases and J by 2 bases, leaving 14 bases between them. The CDR3 is CASSFLGTRPYEQYF. CDR3 nucleotides: TGTGCCAGCAGCTTCCTCGGGACAAGGCCCTACGAGCAGTACTTC. The full variable domain, its missing parts supplied by reference TRBV11-2 and TRBJ2-7, is EAGVAQSPRYKIIEKRQSVAFWCNPISGHATLYWYQQILGQGPKLLIQFQNNGVVDDSQLPKDRFSAERLKGVDSTLKIQPAKLEDSAVYLCASSFLGTRPYEQYFGPGTRLTVT.

This clone was detected only a few times. The chain uses TRBV19 and TRBJ2-1; 11 positions match TRBD2. This CDR3 has 15 amino acids. V gave up 8 bases and J gave up 5 bases; unmatched junction bases: 8. The germline gives CDR1 LNHDA, CDR2 SQIVND (reference sequence). In DNA form, the CDR3 reads TGTGCCAGTGGGCCGACTAGCGGGACCGACAATGAGCAGTTCTTC. Its protein product is CASGPTSGTDNEQFF. Variable domain in full (rest from reference TRBV19 and TRBJ2-1): DGGITQSPKYLFRKEGQNVTLSCEQNLNHDAMYWYRQDPGQGLRLIYYSQIVNDFQKGDIAEGYSVSREKKESFPLTVTSAQKNPTAFYLCASGPTSGTDNEQFFGPGTRLTVL.

V gene TRBV5-1 combines with J gene TRBJ1-3, with 7 bases aligning to TRBD1. Germline assignment: CDR1 SGHRS and CDR2 YFSETQ. This CDR3 has 17 residues. V gave up 0 bases and J gave up 4 bases; unmatched junction bases: 10. CDR3 protein: CASSLALGQGDGNTIYF. For the CDR3, the DNA is TGCGCCAGCAGCTTGGCTTTAGGGCAGGGGGACGGAAACACCATATATTTT.

This clone was observed a single time. The V call is TRBV18, the J call TRBJ1-1; no definite D call. The CDR3 runs 13 residues. Germline V gene sequence: CDR1 KGHSH, CDR2 LQKENI. Deletions cut 6 bases from V and 5 bases from J, with 13 bases between. CDR3 DNA: TGTGCCAGCTCCCAGGCGAGGGAAACTGAAGCTTTCTTT. The encoded protein is CASSQARETEAFF. Variable domain in full (rest from reference TRBV18 and TRBJ1-1): NAGVMQNPRHLVRRRGQEARLRCSPMKGHSHVYWYRQLPEEGLKFMVYLQKENIIDESGMPKERFSAEFPKEGPSILRIQQVVRGDSAAYFCASSQARETEAFFGQGTRLTVV.

The rearrangement joins TRBV7-9 to TRBJ1-1, with D hard to call. Germline V CDR1 and CDR2: SEHNR, FQNEAQ (reference sequence). CDR3 length equals 15 residues. Between the trimmed V and J ends, which lost 7 bases and 3 bases, there was a span of 18 bases. CDR3 nucleotide sequence: TGTGCCAGCACCTTCACTCTCGGTGTTGACACTGAAGCTTTCTTT. This sequence encodes CASTFTLGVDTEAFF.

The rearrangement links TRBV6-6 to TRBJ1-2, with 10 positions matching TRBD1. The V segment lost 2 bases and the J segment 4 bases; nucleotides outside the gene matches: 4. Per the germline V gene, CDR1 is MNHNY and CDR2 is SVGAGI (reference sequence). The CDR3 runs 15 residues. The CDR3 loop reads CASSYGTGVSYGYTF. DNA of the CDR3: TGTGCCAGCAGTTACGGGACAGGGGTTAGCTATGGCTACACCTTC.

The chain employs TRBV5-6 and TRBJ1-4; D is perhaps TRBD1 (6 bases). V dropped 4 bases and J dropped 1 base, with 8 bases sitting between them. The germline gives CDR1 SGHDT, CDR2 YYEEEE. The CDR3 has 14 amino acids. The chain's CDR3 is CASSRTVTNEKLFF. CDR3 bases: TGTGCCAGCAGCCGGACAGTAACTAATGAAAAACTGTTTTTT.

This chain connects TRBV7-2 to TRBJ1-2, with D unclear. The CDR3 has 12 amino acids. V lost 1 base and J 8 bases, leaving 8 bases between the germline ends. The germline CDR1 and CDR2 sequences are SGHTA and FQGNSA. The CDR3: CASSLGGLGYTF. Here the CDR3 DNA reads TGTGCCAGCAGCTTAGGAGGCTTGGGCTACACCTTC.

This chain connects TRBV10-3 to TRBJ2-7, with 8 nucleotides matching TRBD2. V gave up 7 bases and J gave up 4 bases; unmatched junction bases: 18. Germline CDR1 reads ENHRY; CDR2 reads SYGVKD. This CDR3 has 17 residues. The CDR3 region has the DNA TGTGCCATCAAGGGAGATAGCGGGACCGGAAAACGGTACGAGCAGTACTTC. Amino acids: CAIKGDSGTGKRYEQYF.

This chain joins TRBV19 and TRBJ1-1; 10 positions agree with TRBD1. The germline CDR1 and CDR2 sequences are LNHDA and SQIVND (reference sequence). V was pared by 4 bases and J by 2 bases, with 10 bases of the junction left unmatched. The CDR3 contains 17 residues. The DNA for the CDR3 is TGTGCCAGTAGTACGTCCGGGACAGGGGCCCGAAACACTGAAGCTTTCTTT. Translating it yields CASSTSGTGARNTEAFF.

CDR3 nucleotides: TGTGCCAGCAGCTTGGACACTAGCTCCTACAATGAGCAGTTCTTC. It encodes CASSLDTSSYNEQFF. V and J are TRBV5-4 and TRBJ2-1, with D possibly matching TRBD2 (5 bases). CDR1 and CDR2 from the germline V gene are SGHNT and YYREEE (reference sequence). V lost 0 bases, J lost 0 bases, and 7 bases lay in between. The CDR3 covers 15 residues.

This chain joins TRBV5-4 and TRBJ1-4; a possible D gene is TRBD1 (6 bases). Deletions cut 0 bases from V and 4 bases from J, with 13 bases between. This CDR3 comprises 16 residues. The germline V gene encodes CDR1 SGHNT and CDR2 YYREEE (reference sequence). The CDR3 loop reads CASSLGGQHYNEKLFF. The DNA of the CDR3 is TGTGCCAGCAGCTTGGGTGGACAGCATTATAATGAAAAACTGTTTTTT.

The chain uses TRBV3-1 (or the pseudogene TRBV3-2) and TRBJ2-7; weak D call: TRBD2 (5 bases). Germline lookup yields CDR1 LGHDT and CDR2 YNNKEL (reference sequence). Trimming shortened V by 4 bases and J by 0 bases, and 13 bases separated the two germline ends. The CDR3 spans 15 residues. CDR3 region: CASSLLAAGSYEQYF. CDR3 DNA: TGTGCCAGCAGCCTTCTGGCGGCGGGCTCCTACGAGCAGTACTTC.

The V and J genes are TRBV21-1 and TRBJ1-1. TRBV21-1 is listed as a pseudogene. CDR3 length: 16 amino acids. The chain's CDR3 is CASSKGGPEAATEAFF. CDR3 DNA sequence: TGTGCCAGCAGCAAAGGAGGGCCTGAAGCGGCCACTGAAGCTTTCTTT.

The chain links TRBV9 to TRBJ2-1, with D tentatively TRBD1 (5 bases). V gave up 0 bases and J gave up 2 bases, with 9 bases separating them. This CDR3 region has 15 residues. Germline-derived CDR1 and CDR2 are SGDLS and YYNGEE. The CDR3 region has the DNA TGTGCCAGCAGCGTAGTATGGACACCCTACAATGAGCAGTTCTTC. Translating gives CASSVVWTPYNEQFF.

The CDR3 reads CASSMYLATDTQYF. In DNA, the CDR3 is TGTGCCAGCAGCATGTACTTAGCCACAGATACGCAGTATTTT. The gene calls are TRBV5-4 and TRBJ2-3, with D unresolved. Trimming stripped 4 bases from V and 2 bases from J, with 11 bases between. CDR1 SGHNT and CDR2 YYREEE come from the germline V gene (reference sequence). The CDR3 extends over 14 amino acids.

The chain couples TRBV9 to TRBJ1-3; 9 bases align to TRBD1. The germline CDR1 and CDR2 sequences are SGDLS and YYNGEE. V dropped 7 bases and J dropped 4; count of bases not matched to a gene: 21. The CDR3 has 19 amino acids. The CDR3 DNA is TGTGCCAGCGGCCGGGCCCCGGGACAGGGAATACACGCCGGAAACACCATATATTTT. Encoded protein: CASGRAPGQGIHAGNTIYF.